The sequence of this T cell receptor (beta chain) was determined in a study of T cell repertoires in cytomegalovirus infection. Study summary: Both a matching HLA type and CMV infection were indicated by public TCR beta signatures. General study findings and limits: The study found HLA-C-restricted CMV-specific TCR beta clonotypes dominating the ex vivo response.

This CDR3 is built from 11 residues. V was pared by 5 bases and J by 12 bases, with 11 bases between. The germline gives CDR1 SGHTA, CDR2 FQGNSA. At least ten counts were recorded for this clonotype. Its antigen is undetermined. One entry per CDR3 protein results from TCRdb running MiXCR on the reads. Of over 250,000 distinct CDR3 sequences in the sample, about 23% were seen once. The genes are TRBV7-2 and TRBJ2-1; no clear D. Sample: PBMCs. The source is a human donor in good health (CMV status not recorded). Some clones in this sample may be carry-over from other donors' samples. The CDR3 spells CASSPPPGQFF. CDR3 DNA: TGTGCCAGCAGCCCCCCCCCGGGGCAGTTCTTC.